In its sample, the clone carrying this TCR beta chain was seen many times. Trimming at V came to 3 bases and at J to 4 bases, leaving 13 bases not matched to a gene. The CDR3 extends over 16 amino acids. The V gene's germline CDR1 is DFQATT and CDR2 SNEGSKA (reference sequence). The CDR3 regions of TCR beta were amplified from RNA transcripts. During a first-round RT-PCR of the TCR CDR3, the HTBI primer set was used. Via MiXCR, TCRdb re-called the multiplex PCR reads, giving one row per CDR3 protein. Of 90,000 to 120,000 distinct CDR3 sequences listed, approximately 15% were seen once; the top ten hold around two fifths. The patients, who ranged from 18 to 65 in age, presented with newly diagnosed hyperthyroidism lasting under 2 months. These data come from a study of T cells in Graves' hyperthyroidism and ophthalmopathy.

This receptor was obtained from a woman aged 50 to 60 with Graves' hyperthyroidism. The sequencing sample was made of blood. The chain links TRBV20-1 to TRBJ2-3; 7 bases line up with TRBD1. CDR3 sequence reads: CSASGRLVGGADTQYF. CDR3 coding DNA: TGCAGTGCTAGCGGCCGGTTGGTAGGGGGCGCAGATACGCAGTATTTT.